Listed here are 10 T cell receptor beta chains from one sample, sequenced in a study of blood T cell repertoires in COVID-19. The method was immunoSEQ multiplex PCR; TCRdb's version includes in-frame clones alone and lacks a portion of them. The sample yields roughly 220,000 clones, almost 90% seen once. The specimen sequenced was PBMCs or T cells enriched from blood (not recorded which). The receptors derive from a woman between 45 and 60 years old with acute COVID-19.

V gene TRBV4-2 combines with J gene TRBJ2-1; 11 nucleotides agree with TRBD2. This CDR3 is built from 20 residues. Unmatched junction bases numbered 15, after V lost 4 bases and J lost 1 base. Germline lookup yields CDR1 LGHNA and CDR2 YNFKEQ. This CDR3 reads CASSLPPGLADALSYNEQFF. DNA of the CDR3: TGTGCCAGCAGCCTCCCACCGGGACTAGCGGACGCACTATCCTACAATGAGCAGTTCTTC.

As DNA, the CDR3 is TGTGCCAGCAGTTCGGACTGGATTCAAACGAACACCGGGGAGCTGTTTTTT. Its translation: CASSSDWIQTNTGELFF. This chain joins TRBV27 and TRBJ2-2; a possible D gene is TRBD2 (5 bases). The CDR3 length is 17 residues. Germline-derived CDR1 and CDR2 are MNHEY and SMNVEV (reference sequence). The V end was cut by 4 bases, the J end by 0 bases, with 15 bases between.

This sequence joins TRBV19 and TRBJ1-4, with TRBD1 as a possible D gene (5 bases). The V gene's germline CDR1 is LNHDA and CDR2 SQIVND (reference sequence). Trimming removed 6 bases from V and 8 bases from J, with 19 bases in between. CDR3 length equals 15 residues. The CDR3 DNA follows: TGTGCCAGTAGCCGTCAAGACGTTCGGGGGGAAAAACTGTTTTTT. This gives the protein CASSRQDVRGEKLFF.

The CDR3 DNA is TGTGCCAGCAGTCCCGGGACAGTCTCCTACGAGCAGTACTTC. As protein: CASSPGTVSYEQYF. The chain couples TRBV28 to TRBJ2-7; 7 nucleotides align to TRBD1. Germline CDR1 and CDR2: MDHEN and SYDVKM. Trimming cost V 5 bases and J 0 bases; bases outside gene matches: 4. This CDR3 is built from 14 residues. The variable domain in full, completed from reference TRBV28 and TRBJ2-7, reads DVKVTQSSRYLVKRTGEKVFLECVQDMDHENMFWYRQDPGLGLRLIYFSYDVKMKEKGDIPEGYSVSREKKERFSLILESASTNQTSMYLCASSPGTVSYEQYFGPGTRLTVT.

The V gene is TRBV28, the J gene TRBJ1-1; tentative D call: TRBD1 (5 bases). The CDR3 has 15 amino acids. Germline V gene sequence: CDR1 MDHEN, CDR2 SYDVKM. The germline V and J ends were trimmed by 0 bases and 0 bases, with 8 bases remaining between them. The chain's CDR3 is CASSLWAGMNTEAFF. The CDR3 DNA sequence: TGTGCCAGCAGTTTATGGGCAGGGATGAACACTGAAGCTTTCTTT. The full variable domain, completed using reference TRBV28 and TRBJ1-1, is DVKVTQSSRYLVKRTGEKVFLECVQDMDHENMFWYRQDPGLGLRLIYFSYDVKMKEKGDIPEGYSVSREKKERFSLILESASTNQTSMYLCASSLWAGMNTEAFFGQGTRLTVV.

This clone was picked up one time. The gene calls are TRBV10-1 and TRBJ2-5, with a tentative D call TRBD1 (5 bases). The CDR3 contains 14 residues. V lost 8 bases and J 5 bases, leaving 18 bases between the germline ends. Germline CDR1 is WNHNN and CDR2 is SYGVQD (reference sequence). The CDR3 nucleotides read TGCGCCAGCCCACGAAGATCAGGGTGGGAGACCCAGTACTTC. It yields the protein CASPRRSGWETQYF.

The rearrangement joins TRBV2 to TRBJ2-2; no clear D. This CDR3 spans 13 amino acids. Germline V gene lookup returns CDR1 SNHLY and CDR2 FYNNEI. Between the trimmed V and J ends, which lost 6 bases and 6 bases, there was a span of 11 bases. The CDR3: CASRRLLPGELFF. The CDR3 DNA sequence: TGTGCCAGCAGACGACTCTTACCCGGGGAGCTGTTTTTT.

The genes are TRBV18 and TRBJ2-5, with D possibly matching TRBD1 (6 bases). Trimming pared 2 bases from V and 2 bases from J, leaving 12 bases between. Germline V gives CDR1 KGHSH, CDR2 LQKENI. The CDR3 consists of 15 residues. This CDR3 is CASSPLGGGQETQYF. The CDR3 coding sequence is TGTGCCAGCTCACCATTAGGGGGTGGTCAAGAGACCCAGTACTTC. Drawing the rest from reference TRBV18 and TRBJ2-5, the complete variable domain is NAGVMQNPRHLVRRRGQEARLRCSPMKGHSHVYWYRQLPEEGLKFMVYLQKENIIDESGMPKERFSAEFPKEGPSILRIQQVVRGDSAAYFCASSPLGGGQETQYFGPGTRLLVL.

This sequence joins TRBV28 and TRBJ2-7, with TRBD2 matching 9 bases. Per the germline V gene, CDR1 is MDHEN and CDR2 is SYDVKM. The CDR3 has 18 residues. Germline trimming cut 1 base from V and 0 bases from J; bases unmatched to any gene: 10. This CDR3 reads CASSLSPSGIWASYEQYF. CDR3 sequence (DNA): TGTGCCAGCAGTTTATCGCCTAGCGGGATTTGGGCCTCCTACGAGCAGTACTTC.

Worth noting for this clone: This sample includes further DNA sequences coding for the same CDR3. CDR3 residues: CASSPRTGGNNEQFF. The CDR3 DNA reads as TGTGCCAGCTCACCCCGGACAGGGGGCAACAATGAGCAGTTCTTC. V is TRBV18 and J is TRBJ2-1; 11 bases map to TRBD1. The CDR3 covers 15 residues. The V and J ends lost 3 bases and 5 bases, in that order; junction bases with no gene match: 3. The V gene's germline CDR1 is KGHSH and CDR2 LQKENI.